One and the same sample provided the 30 T cell receptor beta chains below, sequenced in a study of blood T cell repertoires in COVID-19. Only in-frame clones appear in the TCRdb table, and some are missing; sequencing was by immunoSEQ multiplex PCR. Altogether 80,000 to 100,000 clones are present, over 75% being singletons, with the ten largest covering about 1.8%. Sequencing was done on a sample of peripheral blood. These receptors were taken from a man aged 60-69 years with acute or convalescent COVID-19.

V gene TRBV6-5 combines with J gene TRBJ1-5; D is uncertain. V lost 4 bases and J lost 6, with 13 bases in between. This CDR3 has 14 residues. Germline loops: CDR1 MNHEY, CDR2 SVGAGI. This chain's CDR3 is CASSSPGLGQPQHF. The CDR3 region has the DNA TGTGCCAGCAGTTCTCCGGGTTTAGGTCAGCCCCAGCATTTT.

This clone was observed a handful of times. The rearrangement links TRBV5-6 to TRBJ2-2; D perhaps matches TRBD1 (6 bases). Trimming stripped 2 bases from V and 13 bases from J, with 9 bases between. From germline, CDR1 is SGHDT and CDR2 YYEEEE. The CDR3 is 11 residues long. The CDR3 spells CASSFRGRLFF. CDR3 nucleotide sequence: TGTGCCAGCAGCTTCAGGGGACGGCTGTTTTTT.

The rearrangement uses TRBV19 and TRBJ2-6; maybe TRBD1 (5 bases). V was pared by 5 bases and J by 4 bases, with 15 bases between. The CDR3 has 16 amino acids. The germline gives CDR1 LNHDA, CDR2 SQIVND (reference sequence). For the CDR3, the DNA is TGTGCCAGTAGTCCGGCCCAGGGTTCGGGGGCCAACGTCCTGACTTTC. Encoded protein: CASSPAQGSGANVLTF.

CDR3 residues: CASSYEGQVKVSSAFF. The CDR3 DNA reads TGTGCCAGCAGTTACGAGGGACAGGTCAAGGTATCCAGCGCTTTCTTT. The genes are TRBV6-5 and TRBJ1-1; 8 bases agree with TRBD1. V shed 2 bases and J 11 bases; nucleotides not matched to a gene: 16. There are 16 residues in the CDR3. Germline V gene sequence: CDR1 MNHEY, CDR2 SVGAGI.

The chain is built from TRBV18 and TRBJ1-5; D unresolved. Germline V gene lookup returns CDR1 KGHSH and CDR2 LQKENI. Deletions cut 4 bases from V and 6 bases from J, with 10 bases between. The CDR3 has 13 amino acids. The CDR3 coding sequence is TGTGCCAGCTCACGTGCGTACGGTCAGCCCCAGCATTTT. Amino acid sequence: CASSRAYGQPQHF.

J is TRBJ1-2 and V is TRBV3-1 (or the pseudogene TRBV3-2); 7 positions match TRBD1. Germline trimming cut 1 base from V and 7 bases from J; bases unmatched to any gene: 9. This CDR3 has 15 amino acids. Germline lookup yields CDR1 LGHDT and CDR2 YNNKEL (reference sequence). This CDR3 is CASSQGAGGTLGYTF. CDR3 bases: TGTGCCAGCAGCCAAGGGGCAGGGGGTACGCTTGGCTACACCTTC.

CDR3 region: CASSTDRGLGVGELFF. The DNA for the CDR3 is TGTGCCAGCTCAACGGACAGGGGGCTCGGTGTCGGGGAGCTGTTTTTT. The chain employs TRBV18 and TRBJ2-2, with 11 bases fitting TRBD1. With 5 bases clipped from V and 7 bases from J, the junction kept 9 bases outside the gene matches. Germline loops: CDR1 KGHSH, CDR2 LQKENI. The CDR3 loop spans 16 amino acids.

J is TRBJ1-5 and V is TRBV27; TRBD1 matches at 9 bases. V lost 6 bases and J lost 3; bases outside the gene matches: 6. The germline V gene encodes CDR1 MNHEY and CDR2 SMNVEV (reference sequence). The CDR3 is 15 residues long. CDR3 sequence: CASRLTGGYNQPQHF. For the CDR3, the DNA is TGTGCCAGCAGACTGACAGGGGGGTACAATCAGCCCCAGCATTTT.

V is TRBV27 and J is TRBJ1-2; 7 nucleotides line up with TRBD1. The CDR3 has 14 residues. Germline CDR1 and CDR2: MNHEY and SMNVEV (reference sequence). V shed 3 bases and J 6 bases; nucleotides not matched to a gene: 7. The CDR3 nucleotides read TGTGCCAGCAGTTTCACAGGGGTTCGGGATGGCTACACCTTC. It encodes CASSFTGVRDGYTF.

The genes are TRBV5-1 and TRBJ1-2, with 7 bases aligning to TRBD1. The CDR3 has 13 amino acids. Trimming at V came to 2 bases and at J to 9 bases, leaving 7 bases not matched to a gene. Germline CDR1 is SGHRS and CDR2 is YFSETQ. CDR3 DNA sequence: TGCGCCAGCAGCTTCGACAGGGCCCGGAGCTACACCTTC. Protein product: CASSFDRARSYTF. Full variable domain (remainder filled in from reference TRBV5-1 and TRBJ1-2): KAGVTQTPRYLIKTRGQQVTLSCSPISGHRSVSWYQQTPGQGLQFLFEYFSETQRNKGNFPGRFSGRQFSNSRSEMNVSTLELGDSALYLCASSFDRARSYTFGSGTRLTVV.

J is TRBJ1-1 and V is TRBV18; D gene unclear. Trimming cost V 2 bases and J 6 bases, with 13 bases left between them. The CDR3 is 14 amino acids. Germline CDR1 reads KGHSH; CDR2 reads LQKENI. The CDR3 coding sequence is TGTGCCAGCTCACCAGTAATTCAAGGAGCTGAAGCTTTCTTT. Its protein product is CASSPVIQGAEAFF.

The gene calls are TRBV7-2 and TRBJ2-7; the D is unclear. The CDR3 length is 13 residues. Trimming shortened V by 5 bases and J by 3 bases, and 11 bases separated the two germline ends. CDR1 is SGHTA and CDR2 is FQGNSA in the germline V gene. The CDR3 reads CASSRRENYEQYF. CDR3 bases: TGTGCCAGCAGCCGTAGAGAGAACTACGAGCAGTACTTC.

The chain has TRBV6-5 and TRBJ2-1, with D perhaps matching TRBD1 (5 bases). Trimming pared 0 bases from V and 9 bases from J, leaving 15 bases between. The CDR3 consists of 15 residues. Germline CDR1 is MNHEY and CDR2 is SVGAGI. CDR3 residues: CASSYSNEGRGEQFF. The CDR3 coding sequence is TGTGCCAGCAGTTACTCGAATGAAGGAAGGGGTGAGCAGTTCTTC.

The chain uses TRBV27 and TRBJ1-6; 9 positions agree with TRBD1. CDR3 length: 18 residues. CDR1 and CDR2 (germline): MNHEY, SMNVEV (reference sequence). Trimming at V came to 5 bases and at J to 1 base, leaving 9 bases not matched to a gene. The DNA for the CDR3 is TGTGCCAGCAGTCCATTTAGGGGACAGGGTTCCTATAATTCACCCCTCCACTTT. Translated: CASSPFRGQGSYNSPLHF.

This chain uses TRBV7-2 with TRBJ1-2; TRBD1 matches 7 bases. This CDR3 comprises 13 residues. Germline V gives CDR1 SGHTA, CDR2 FQGNSA. J gave up 4 bases and V 3 bases, and 2 bases lay outside the gene matches. DNA of the CDR3: TGTGCCAGCAGCTTGGACAGGACCTATGGCTACACCTTC. Amino acid sequence: CASSLDRTYGYTF.

The chain is built from TRBV5-4 and TRBJ1-1; D call uncertain. The CDR3 runs 12 residues. Trimming shortened V by 4 bases and J by 11 bases, and 15 bases separated the two germline ends. Germline V gene data show CDR1 as SGHNT and CDR2 as YYREEE (reference sequence). The CDR3 region has the DNA TGTGCCAGCAGCCCCGAGGGTCTAGGGGCTTTCTTT. Protein sequence: CASSPEGLGAFF.

The rearrangement joins TRBV11-2 to TRBJ1-2; D not certain. Trimming removed 6 bases at V and 4 bases at J, with 6 bases between. The CDR3 sequence is 11 residues long. The germline gives CDR1 SGHAT, CDR2 FQNNGV. CDR3 DNA: TGTGCCAGCAGTCGGGTCTATGGCTACACCTTC. It encodes CASSRVYGYTF.

The chain links TRBV18 to TRBJ1-5; weak D call: TRBD1 (5 bases). In germline, CDR1 is KGHSH, CDR2 LQKENI. Trimming took off 1 base at V and 4 bases at J, with 11 bases between the two ends. CDR3 length: 15 residues. In DNA form, the CDR3 reads TGTGCCAGCTCACCACAGGGGCTGGAGAATCAGCCCCAGCATTTT. This encodes CASSPQGLENQPQHF.

The gene calls are TRBV10-3 and TRBJ1-1; unclear D gene. Germline assignment: CDR1 ENHRY and CDR2 SYGVKD. This CDR3 has 13 amino acids. V lost 0 bases and J lost 11, with 13 bases in between. CDR3 DNA sequence: TGTGCCATCAGTGAGTCCTACGGGAATGAGGCTTTCTTT. Protein: CAISESYGNEAFF.

This clone was found a few times. The chain uses TRBV19 and TRBJ1-2, with D tentatively TRBD1 (6 bases). The CDR3 loop spans 13 amino acids. CDR1 is LNHDA, CDR2 SQIVND, per germline (reference sequence). Trimming stripped 3 bases from V and 5 bases from J, with 10 bases between. DNA of the CDR3: TGTGCCAGTAGTATGTGGACAGAATATGGCTACACCTTC. This encodes CASSMWTEYGYTF.

The chain combines TRBV29-1 with TRBJ1-2, with 10 bases that match TRBD1. The germline CDR1 and CDR2 sequences are SQVTM and ANQGSEA. CDR3 size: 12 residues. The trim removed 6 bases at V and 8 bases at J, leaving 6 bases unmatched. CDR3 bases: TGCAGCGTCAATACGGGACAGGGGGGCTACACCTTC. This translates into CSVNTGQGGYTF.

On this clone itself: Within the sample, other DNA sequences also encode this same CDR3. V is TRBV7-2 and J is TRBJ1-5; TRBD1 agrees at 7 bases. CDR1 is SGHTA and CDR2 is FQGNSA in the germline V gene. V dropped 5 bases and J dropped 4; count of bases not matched to a gene: 5. The CDR3 is made up of 14 amino acids. CDR3 nucleotide sequence: TGTGCCAGCAGCCCCCGACAGGGAAATCAGCCCCAGCATTTT. Protein sequence: CASSPRQGNQPQHF.

CDR3 in amino acids: CASSAYSQPQHF. DNA for the CDR3: TGTGCCAGCAGCGCCTATTCCCAGCCCCAGCATTTT. The gene calls are TRBV7-2 and TRBJ1-5; D not resolved. The ends were cut back, 5 bases at V and 7 bases at J, with 9 bases in the middle. Germline V gene lookup returns CDR1 SGHTA and CDR2 FQGNSA. This CDR3 region has 12 residues.

The chain links TRBV7-8 to TRBJ1-4, with D perhaps matching TRBD1 (6 bases). CDR3 size: 17 residues. Germline lookup yields CDR1 SGHVS and CDR2 FQNEAQ. Trimming shortened V by 5 bases and J by 0 bases, and 16 bases separated the two germline ends. CDR3 sequence (DNA): TGTGCCAGCAGCGCCCGACAGGTCACTGCAACTAATGAAAAACTGTTTTTT. This gives the protein CASSARQVTATNEKLFF.

Only one count was recorded for this clone. The chain employs TRBV27 and TRBJ1-5; possible D gene TRBD1, 5 bases. Germline V gene lookup returns CDR1 MNHEY and CDR2 SMNVEV (reference sequence). Trimming left V 3 bases short and J 1 base short, with 10 bases between. The length of the CDR3 is 15 residues. Here the CDR3 reads CASSFGSGSNQPQHF. The CDR3 region has the DNA TGTGCCAGCAGTTTTGGGTCAGGGAGCAATCAGCCCCAGCATTTT.

The chain has TRBV19 and TRBJ1-2; perhaps TRBD1 as D (5 bases). The CDR3 runs to 14 residues. Germline CDR1 LNHDA, CDR2 SQIVND (reference sequence). The V gene lost 11 bases and the J gene lost 8 bases, with 24 bases spanning the gap. In nucleotides, the CDR3 is TGTGCCGCTTCCACTGAGACAGTTGGAGGGGGCTACACCTTC. Translating it yields CAASTETVGGGYTF.

The chain carries TRBV7-9 and TRBJ1-6; possibly TRBD1 for D (6 bases). The CDR3 sequence is 16 residues long. Germline loops: CDR1 SEHNR, CDR2 FQNEAQ (reference sequence). V lost 5 bases to trimming and J lost 9 bases, with 20 bases between them. The CDR3 bases are TGTGCCAGCAGCCCGTACGGGGGGGCGGATGGTTCACCCCTCCACTTT. Its translation is CASSPYGGADGSPLHF.

CDR3 sequence: CASSSETSSPLHF. The CDR3 bases are TGTGCCAGCAGCTCTGAGACATCTTCACCCCTCCACTTT. The rearrangement uses TRBV5-5 and TRBJ1-6; D is uncertain. Germline values: CDR1 SGHKS, CDR2 YYEKEE (reference sequence). This CDR3 region has 13 residues. V lost 3 bases and J 9 bases, leaving 10 bases between the germline ends.

The rearrangement links TRBV7-9 to TRBJ1-2; D may be TRBD1 (5 bases). CDR1 is SEHNR and CDR2 is FQNEAQ in the germline V gene (reference sequence). This CDR3 is 15 amino acids long. V was clipped by 1 base and J by 7 bases, with 16 bases between them. The CDR3 DNA reads as TGTGCCAGCAGCTTAGGCGGCAGGGAAAGGCCTGGCTACACCTTC. It yields the protein CASSLGGRERPGYTF.

The V gene is TRBV5-4, the J gene TRBJ2-5; 9 bases match TRBD2. V was clipped by 4 bases and J by 4 bases; unmatched bases: 14. Looked up from germline, CDR1 is SGHNT and CDR2 is YYREEE (reference sequence). The CDR3 length is 17 residues. In nucleotides, the CDR3 is TGTGCCAGCAGCCCGGGGGTCCTGCGGGGGGGCCTAGAGACCCAGTACTTC. Translated: CASSPGVLRGGLETQYF. The full variable domain, rest sourced from reference TRBV5-4 and TRBJ2-5, is ETGVTQSPTHLIKTRGQQVTLRCSSQSGHNTVSWYQQALGQGPQFIFQYYREEENGRGNFPPRFSGLQFPNYSSELNVNALELDDSALYLCASSPGVLRGGLETQYFGPGTRLLVL.